These T cell receptor beta chains were read from a single sample in a study of blood T cell repertoires in COVID-19. Clones were sequenced by immunoSEQ multiplex PCR, and TCRdb holds only the in-frame ones, with some missing. The sample includes around 52,000 clones, roughly 82% of them seen just once. The sample consisted of peripheral blood. Every receptor here comes from a woman aged 80 or older with acute or convalescent COVID-19. CDR3s include the opening cysteine and the closing phenylalanine or tryptophan. The size field is filled for only some rows; it gives once, few, many or a size class.

TRBJ1-5	once	TRBV10-3	CAISEDRGGGQPQHF
TRBJ2-3	NA	TRBV14	CASSPNAGSAQYF
TRBJ1-1	NA	TRBV5-1	CASSLGWGSPRESTEAFF
TRBJ2-1	NA	TRBV2	CASTRLGRTSSYNEQFF
TRBJ1-4	NA	TRBV7-9	CASSPPPGHGNELFF
TRBJ2-4	NA	TRBV6-2/TRBV6-3	CASSYVFSGLDERAKNIQYF
TRBJ2-5	few	TRBV2	CASRGGGAKETQYF
TRBJ2-1	NA	TRBV7-5	CVRSSRGRGRAYNEQFF
TRBJ2-4	NA	TRBV3-1/TRBV3-2	CASSFDRGRFQYF
TRBJ2-3	NA	TRBV6-6	CASSSPGTDTQYF
TRBJ2-3	NA	TRBV10-3	CAIRGAGGSSSTDTQYF
TRBJ2-3	NA	TRBV7-9	CASSDGQGDTQYF
TRBJ1-3	NA	TRBV30	CAWSRGDSSGNTIYF
TRBJ1-3	NA	TRBV4-1	CASSQDQPGGTGNTIYF
TRBJ2-7	once	TRBV28	CASSTSRPNSEQYF
TRBJ1-1	NA	TRBV5-1	CASSLGGGYEAFF
TRBJ1-1	NA	TRBV10-2	CASSSGQGNTEAFF
TRBJ1-1	NA	TRBV5-1	CASSITGAQAFF
TRBJ1-4	NA	TRBV6-6	CASSYSTVVNEKLFF
TRBJ1-2	NA	TRBV4-2	CASSQDRGTPNYGYTF
TRBJ2-3	NA	TRBV3-1/TRBV3-2	CASSQAGGGTDTQYF
TRBJ2-7	NA	TRBV11-3	CASSSLAAGESYEQYF